The present TCR beta chain was sequenced within a study of blood T cells in healthy people across ages. With respect to this clonotype: Its antigen remains unknown.

A second PCR, run for roughly 7 to 12 cycles, used a sample-barcoded 5' primer plus a J-beta primer mix. TCRdb called the 5' RACE reads again in MiXCR, with one record for every CDR3 protein. The table shows about 830,000 distinct CDR3 sequences, with nearly 60% occurring only once. This CDR3 is 14 amino acids long. The J segment lost 4 bases and the V segment lost 5 bases, leaving 4 bases of the junction unmatched. Germline-derived CDR1 and CDR2 are SGHTA and FQGNSA. General study points: Whereas aged donors had fewer naive CD4+ cells, long-lived donors had more of them and higher diversity. The study could not conclusively compare naive and antigen-experienced cells, given its unsorted PBMCs.

In terms of origin and age, donors were healthy Caucasian individuals from Russia aged 6 to 90. No fewer than 6 million PBMCs went into each sample. The chain employs TRBV7-2 and TRBJ2-3; 9 bases line up with TRBD2. The sequencing input was blood. The receptor was derived from a man aged 25 to 40 in good health. The chain's CDR3 is CASSPSGGSDTQYF. CDR3 nucleotides: TGTGCCAGCAGCCCGAGCGGGGGGTCAGATACGCAGTATTTT.